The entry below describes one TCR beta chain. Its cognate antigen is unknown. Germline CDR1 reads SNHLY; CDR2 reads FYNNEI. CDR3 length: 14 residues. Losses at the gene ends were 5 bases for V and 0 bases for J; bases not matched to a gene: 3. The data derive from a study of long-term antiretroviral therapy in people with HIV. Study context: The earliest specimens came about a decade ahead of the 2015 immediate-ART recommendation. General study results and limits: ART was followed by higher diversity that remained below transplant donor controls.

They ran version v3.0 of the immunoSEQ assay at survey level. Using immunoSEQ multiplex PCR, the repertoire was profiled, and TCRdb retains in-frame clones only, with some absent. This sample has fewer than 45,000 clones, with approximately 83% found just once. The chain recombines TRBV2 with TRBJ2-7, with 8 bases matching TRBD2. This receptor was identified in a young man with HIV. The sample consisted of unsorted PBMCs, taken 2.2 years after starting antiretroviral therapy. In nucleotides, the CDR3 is TGTGCCAGCAGTCTTAGCGGGATCTCCTACGAGCAGTACTTC. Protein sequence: CASSLSGISYEQYF.